This T cell receptor beta chain was sequenced in a study of regulatory T cells in long-lasting Graves disease. Study-wide background: Over 5 years on antithyroid drugs plus positive TSH receptor antibodies marked Graves' disease as persistent.

Specified time point: persistent/refractory GD, antithyroid drugs over 5 years with positive TRAb. RNA from PBMCs was the source of the TCR library. Germline V gene sequence: CDR1 SGHAT, CDR2 FQNNGV. This CDR3 is built from 14 residues. To note about this clonotype: Its antigen is still unknown. This may be a read error: a much more frequent sequence differs by one nucleotide.

Regarding the study as a whole: A greater number of public clonotypes (over 2,500) was shared by persistent patients than by new patients (approximately 910). Persistent disease favored TRBV28, TRBJ1-2 and TRBJ2-5.

CDR3-region Arm-PCR and iRepertoire HTBI primers produced the TCR beta libraries. In the study's own analysis: Sequenced samples collectively carried under 75 TRBV and 12 to 15 TRBJ segments. TCRdb reprocessed the multiplex PCR reads via MiXCR and lists one record per CDR3 protein. For this entry, the V and J calls and clone size follow TCRdb and not the study's own pipeline. This sample has more than 300,000 distinct CDR3 sequences, with around a fifth found just once. Sequenced material: peripheral blood mononuclear cells (PBMCs), taken when the disease was refractory, from a patient treated with antithyroid drugs. This TCR came from a female donor with Graves disease. The V call is TRBV11-2, the J call TRBJ2-7; D might be TRBD1 (6 bases). The CDR3 is CASGLVSRGWEQYF. The CDR3 nucleotides are TGTGCCAGCGGCTTAGTCAGCAGGGGATGGGAGCAGTACTTC.